This T cell receptor (beta chain) was identified in a study of blood T cell repertoires in COVID-19. The wider study: Donors in the United States, Italy and Spain gave samples during acute or convalescent COVID-19. The analysed material was cDNA or gDNA that came from T cells, B-cell-depleted T cells, or PBMCs.

Original handling: Using reference gene primer amplification, nucleated cell counts were estimated. Measured with immunoSEQ multiplex PCR; TCRdb has only the in-frame clones, and not every one. V and J calls and clone size are as listed in that table; D and trimming were resolved from the DNA. The table lists about 220,000 clones, 84% of them singletons. This CDR3 has 15 amino acids. Trimming removed 0 bases at V and 2 bases at J, with 9 bases between. Per the germline V gene, CDR1 is SGHKS and CDR2 is YYEKEE (reference sequence). The sequencing input was peripheral blood. This clonotype was sampled from a man aged 25-45 years with active or convalescent COVID-19. The rearrangement uses TRBV5-5 and TRBJ1-3; D is unresolved. CDR3 sequence reads: CASSLDSSTGNTIYF. CDR3 coding DNA: TGTGCCAGCAGCTTGGACAGCTCAACTGGAAACACCATATATTTT.